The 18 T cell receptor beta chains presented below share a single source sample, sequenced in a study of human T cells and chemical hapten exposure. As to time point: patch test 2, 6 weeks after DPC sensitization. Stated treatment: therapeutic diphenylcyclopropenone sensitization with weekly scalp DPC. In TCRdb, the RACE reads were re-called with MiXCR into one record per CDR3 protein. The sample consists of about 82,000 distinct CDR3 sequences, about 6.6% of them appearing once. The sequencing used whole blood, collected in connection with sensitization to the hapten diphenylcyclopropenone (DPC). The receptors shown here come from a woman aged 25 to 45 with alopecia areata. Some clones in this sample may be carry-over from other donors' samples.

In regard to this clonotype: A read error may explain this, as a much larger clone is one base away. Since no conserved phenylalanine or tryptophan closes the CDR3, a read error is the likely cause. The CDR3: CASSEVDYNEQFL. In nucleotides, the CDR3 is TGTGCCAGCAGTGAAGTGGACTACAATGAGCAGTTCCTC. This chain joins TRBV6-1 and TRBJ2-1, with D unclear. The CDR3 runs to 13 residues. Germline CDR1 and CDR2: MNHNS and SASEGT. Trimming cost V 1 base and J 3 bases, with 4 bases left between them.

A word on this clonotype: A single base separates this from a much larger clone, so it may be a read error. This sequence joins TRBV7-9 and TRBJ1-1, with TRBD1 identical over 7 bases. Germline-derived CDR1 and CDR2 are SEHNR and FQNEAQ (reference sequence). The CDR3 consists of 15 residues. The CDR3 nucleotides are TGTGCCGGCAGCTCCAACAGGGGTCTGGACACTGAAGCTTTCTTT. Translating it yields CAGSSNRGLDTEAFF.

The CDR3, as DNA: TGCGCCAGCAGCCCCGGGGAAGGGGGCTGGAGCACTGAAGCTTTCTTT. Translation: CASSPGEGGWSTEAFF. This chain connects TRBV4-1 to TRBJ1-1; 7 bases are a match to TRBD1. The CDR3 totals 16 residues. Germline V gene sequence: CDR1 MGHRA, CDR2 YSYEKL. Trimming took 4 bases from V and 4 from J; bases not matched to a gene: 12.

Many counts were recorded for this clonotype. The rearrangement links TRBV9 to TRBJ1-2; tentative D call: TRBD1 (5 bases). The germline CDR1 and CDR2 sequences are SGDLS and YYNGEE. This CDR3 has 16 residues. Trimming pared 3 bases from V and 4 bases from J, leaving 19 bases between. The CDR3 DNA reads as TGTGCCAGCAGCGCGAGGGCAACCGGGACCGCCTATGGCTACACCTTC. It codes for CASSARATGTAYGYTF.

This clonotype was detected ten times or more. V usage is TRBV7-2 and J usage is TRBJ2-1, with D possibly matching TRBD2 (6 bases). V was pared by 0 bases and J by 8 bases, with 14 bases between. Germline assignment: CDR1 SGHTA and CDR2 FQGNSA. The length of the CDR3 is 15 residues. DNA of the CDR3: TGTGCCAGCAGCTTAGCGGGGGGACCGCACGATGAGCAGTTCTTC. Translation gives CASSLAGGPHDEQFF.

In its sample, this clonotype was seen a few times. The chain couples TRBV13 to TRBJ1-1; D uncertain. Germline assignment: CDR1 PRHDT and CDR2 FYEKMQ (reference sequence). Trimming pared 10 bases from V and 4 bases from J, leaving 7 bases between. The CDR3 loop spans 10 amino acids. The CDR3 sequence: CATLTTEAFF. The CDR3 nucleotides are TGTGCCACCCTTACCACTGAAGCTTTCTTT.

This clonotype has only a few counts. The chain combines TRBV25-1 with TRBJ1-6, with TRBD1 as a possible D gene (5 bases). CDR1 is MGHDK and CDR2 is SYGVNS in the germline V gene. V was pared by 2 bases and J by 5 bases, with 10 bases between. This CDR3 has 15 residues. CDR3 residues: CASSEQGGNNSPLHF. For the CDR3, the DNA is TGTGCCAGCAGTGAACAGGGAGGAAATAATTCACCCCTCCACTTT. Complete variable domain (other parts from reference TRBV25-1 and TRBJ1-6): EADIYQTPRYLVIGTGKKITLECSQTMGHDKMYWYQQDPGMELHLIHYSYGVNSTEKGDLSSESTVSRIRTEHFPLTLESARPSHTSQYLCASSEQGGNNSPLHFGNGTRLTVT.

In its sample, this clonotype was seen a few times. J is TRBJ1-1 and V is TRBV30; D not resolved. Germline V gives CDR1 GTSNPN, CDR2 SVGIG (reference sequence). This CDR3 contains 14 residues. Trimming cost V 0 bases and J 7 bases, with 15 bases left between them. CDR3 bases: TGTGCCTGGAGTGTTGGCAGAGAAACTGTTGAAGCTTTCTTT. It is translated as CAWSVGRETVEAFF.

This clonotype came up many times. DNA for the CDR3: TGTGCCTGGAGTCCGGCAGGGTTGGTCTACGAGCAGTACTTC. Its protein is CAWSPAGLVYEQYF. This rearrangement joins TRBV30 to TRBJ2-7; a weak D match, TRBD1 (5 bases). This CDR3 comprises 14 residues. The V gene's germline CDR1 is GTSNPN and CDR2 SVGIG (reference sequence). V shed 2 bases and J shed 3 bases, with 14 bases lying between them.

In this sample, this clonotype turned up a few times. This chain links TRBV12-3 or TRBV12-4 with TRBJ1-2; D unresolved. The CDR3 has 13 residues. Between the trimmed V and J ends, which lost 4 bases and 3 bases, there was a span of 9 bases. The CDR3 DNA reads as TGTGCCAGCAGTTATCCAGAATACTATGGCTACACCTTC. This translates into CASSYPEYYGYTF.

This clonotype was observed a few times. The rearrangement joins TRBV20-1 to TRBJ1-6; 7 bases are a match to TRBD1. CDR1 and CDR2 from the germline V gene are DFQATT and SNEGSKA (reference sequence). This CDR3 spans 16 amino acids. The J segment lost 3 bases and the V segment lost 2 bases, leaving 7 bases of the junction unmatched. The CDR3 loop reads CSARPLGQDYNSPLHF. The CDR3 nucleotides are TGCAGTGCTAGACCTCTTGGACAGGACTATAATTCACCCCTCCACTTT.

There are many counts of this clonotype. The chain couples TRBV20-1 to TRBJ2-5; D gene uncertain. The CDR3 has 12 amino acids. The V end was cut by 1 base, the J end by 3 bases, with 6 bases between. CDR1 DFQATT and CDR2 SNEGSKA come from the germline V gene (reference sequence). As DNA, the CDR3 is TGCAGTGCTAGAGCCGCAAAAGAGACCCAGTACTTC. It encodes CSARAAKETQYF.

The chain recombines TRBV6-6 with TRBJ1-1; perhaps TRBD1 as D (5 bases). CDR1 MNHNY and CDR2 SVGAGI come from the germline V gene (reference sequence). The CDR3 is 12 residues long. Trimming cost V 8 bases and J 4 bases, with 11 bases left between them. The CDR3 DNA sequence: TGTGCCAGCGAGGGGCTTTCCACTGAAGCTTTCTTT. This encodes CASEGLSTEAFF.

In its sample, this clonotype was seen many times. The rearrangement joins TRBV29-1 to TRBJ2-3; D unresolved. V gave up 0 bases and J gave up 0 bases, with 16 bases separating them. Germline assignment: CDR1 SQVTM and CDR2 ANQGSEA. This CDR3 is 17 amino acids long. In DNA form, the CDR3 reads TGCAGCGTTGAAGATCAATCAAGAGACCTTAGCACAGATACGCAGTATTTT. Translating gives CSVEDQSRDLSTDTQYF.

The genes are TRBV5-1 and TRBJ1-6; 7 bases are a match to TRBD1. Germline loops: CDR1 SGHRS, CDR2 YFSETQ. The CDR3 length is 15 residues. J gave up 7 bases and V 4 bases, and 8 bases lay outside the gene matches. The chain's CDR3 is CASSKEGTDNSPLHF. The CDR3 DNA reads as TGCGCCAGCAGCAAGGAGGGGACAGACAATTCACCCCTCCACTTT.

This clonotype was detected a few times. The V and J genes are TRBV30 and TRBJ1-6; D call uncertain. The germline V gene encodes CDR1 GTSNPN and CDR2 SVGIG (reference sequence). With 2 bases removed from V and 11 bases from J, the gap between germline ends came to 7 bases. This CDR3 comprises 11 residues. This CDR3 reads CAWSLDPPLHF. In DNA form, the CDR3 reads TGTGCCTGGAGTCTGGATCCACCCCTCCACTTT.

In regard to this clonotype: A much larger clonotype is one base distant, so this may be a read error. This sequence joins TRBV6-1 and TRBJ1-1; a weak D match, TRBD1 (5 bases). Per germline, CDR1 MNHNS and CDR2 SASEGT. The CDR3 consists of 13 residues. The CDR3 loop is CARSVQGYTEAFF. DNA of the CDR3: TGTGCCAGAAGTGTGCAGGGATACACTGAAGCTTTCTTT.

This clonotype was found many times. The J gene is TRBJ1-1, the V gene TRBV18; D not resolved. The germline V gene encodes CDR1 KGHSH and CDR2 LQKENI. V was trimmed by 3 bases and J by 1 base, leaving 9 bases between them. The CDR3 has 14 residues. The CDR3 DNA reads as TGTGCCAGCTCACCTGGGTTGGAGAACACTGAAGCTTTCTTT. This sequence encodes CASSPGLENTEAFF.